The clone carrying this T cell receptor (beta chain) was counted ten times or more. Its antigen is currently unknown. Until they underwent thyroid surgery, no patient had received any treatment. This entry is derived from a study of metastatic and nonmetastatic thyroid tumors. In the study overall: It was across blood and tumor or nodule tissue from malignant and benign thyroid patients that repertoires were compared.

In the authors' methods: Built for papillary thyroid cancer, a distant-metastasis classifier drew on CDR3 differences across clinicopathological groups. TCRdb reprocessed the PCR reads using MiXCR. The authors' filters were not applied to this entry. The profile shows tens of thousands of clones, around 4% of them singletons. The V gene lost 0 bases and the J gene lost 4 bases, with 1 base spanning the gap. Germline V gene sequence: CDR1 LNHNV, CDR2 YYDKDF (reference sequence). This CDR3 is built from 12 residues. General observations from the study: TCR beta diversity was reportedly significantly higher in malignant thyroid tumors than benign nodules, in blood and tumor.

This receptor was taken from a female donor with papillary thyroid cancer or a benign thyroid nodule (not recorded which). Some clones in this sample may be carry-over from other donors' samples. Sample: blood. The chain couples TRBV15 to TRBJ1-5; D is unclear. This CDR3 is CATSRDNQPQHF. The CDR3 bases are TGTGCCACCAGCAGAGATAATCAGCCCCAGCATTTT.